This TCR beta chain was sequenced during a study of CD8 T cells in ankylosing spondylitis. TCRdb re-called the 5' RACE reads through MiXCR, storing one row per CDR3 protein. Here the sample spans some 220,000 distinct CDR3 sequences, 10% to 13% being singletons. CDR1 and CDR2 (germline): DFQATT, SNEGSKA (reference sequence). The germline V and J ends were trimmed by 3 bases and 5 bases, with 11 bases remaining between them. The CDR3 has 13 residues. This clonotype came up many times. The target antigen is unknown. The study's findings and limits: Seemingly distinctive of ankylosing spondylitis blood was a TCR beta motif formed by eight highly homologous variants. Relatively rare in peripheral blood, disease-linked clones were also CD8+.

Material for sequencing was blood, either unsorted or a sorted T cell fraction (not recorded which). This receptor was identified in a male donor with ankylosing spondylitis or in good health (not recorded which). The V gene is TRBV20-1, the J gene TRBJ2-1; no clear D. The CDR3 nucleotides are TGCAGTGCTAGTCTGATAGTTAACAATGAGCAGTTCTTC. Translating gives CSASLIVNNEQFF.